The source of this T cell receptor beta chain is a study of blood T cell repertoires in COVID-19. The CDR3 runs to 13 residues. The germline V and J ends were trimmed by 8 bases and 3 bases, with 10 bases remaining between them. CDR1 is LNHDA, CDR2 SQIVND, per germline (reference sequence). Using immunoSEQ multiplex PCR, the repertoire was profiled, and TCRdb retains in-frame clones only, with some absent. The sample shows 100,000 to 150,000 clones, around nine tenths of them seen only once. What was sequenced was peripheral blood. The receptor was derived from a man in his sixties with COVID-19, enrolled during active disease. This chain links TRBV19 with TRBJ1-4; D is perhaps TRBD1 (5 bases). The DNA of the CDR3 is TGTGCCAGTCAGACAGATTCTAATGAAAAACTGTTTTTT. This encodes CASQTDSNEKLFF.